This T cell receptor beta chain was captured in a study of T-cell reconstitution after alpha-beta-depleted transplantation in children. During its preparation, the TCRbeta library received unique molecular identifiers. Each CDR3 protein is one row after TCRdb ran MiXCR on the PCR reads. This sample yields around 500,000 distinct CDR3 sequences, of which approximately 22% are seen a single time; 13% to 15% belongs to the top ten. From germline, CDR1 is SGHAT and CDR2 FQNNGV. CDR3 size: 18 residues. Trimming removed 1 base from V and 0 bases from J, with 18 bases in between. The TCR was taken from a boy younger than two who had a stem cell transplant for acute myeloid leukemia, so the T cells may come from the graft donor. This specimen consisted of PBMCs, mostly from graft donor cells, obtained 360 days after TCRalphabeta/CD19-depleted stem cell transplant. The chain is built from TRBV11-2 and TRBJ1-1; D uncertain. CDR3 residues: CASSLGAGRRGLNTEAFF. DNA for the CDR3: TGTGCCAGCAGCTTAGGAGCTGGCAGACGTGGGTTGAACACTGAAGCTTTCTTT.